This T cell receptor beta chain stems from a study of blood T cell repertoires in COVID-19 (dated by TCRdb to about 2020). Regarding the complete study: Collaborator samples came from the United States, Italy and Spain and covered acute and convalescent phases of COVID-19. The prospective study material was composed of cDNA or gDNA derived from T cells, B-cell-depleted T cells, or PBMCs. Subjects who had been exposed to COVID-19, were actively infected with it, or had recovered from it provided the deeply sampled blood TCRbeta repertoires that made up the dataset. The repertoires were released in a freely available public database intended as a resource for research on the immune response to SARS-CoV-2. The samples were drawn from two sources: the first 160 participants of the ongoing ImmuneRACE study, and 950 to 1,500 subjects contributed by 6 global collaborators. Sample metadata almost always included a de-identified subject ID, COVID-19 status, age in years and sex. HLA class I and class II types, where available, came from metadata supplied by the sample provider rather than from assay-based typing.

TCRbeta CDR3 regions were amplified from genomic DNA by means of the immunoSEQ Assay, a bias-controlled multiplex PCR. Turning to the authors' computational methods: Within the assay, amplification of reference gene primers was used to estimate how many nucleated cells each sample contained. To quantify the absolute abundance of each unique TCRbeta CDR3 rearrangement, sequence reads were collapsed and filtered. Productive Simpson clonality was computed per sample as the square root of Simpson's diversity index over productive rearrangements. TCRdb provides this immuneACCESS table in a form limited to in-frame rearrangements. Some clones are lacking; in checked studies, under half of them reflect an unresolved V gene, and why the rest are absent is not known. V and J calls and clone size are copied from that table; D and trimming were computed from the DNA. The sample profile shows about 370,000 clones; roughly 90% of them were found once. The top ten clones comprise about 2.9% of the sample.

About this clone itself: This receptor's antigen is unknown. There are no base qualities to consult, and no much larger clone falls within one base.

Study-wide findings and limitations: How much clinical and demographic metadata was included differed by source and by participant, and the metadata was provided uncurated.

At one collaborating source in Seattle, patients were enrolled during active infection and were followed longitudinally through the course of disease. Whole blood was collected in K2EDTA tubes by collaborating institutions according to the institutions' own protocols. For TCRbeta analysis, collaborator samples were shipped as frozen whole blood, as isolated PBMCs, or as DNA extracted from either sample type. The source of this sequence is a woman under 40 with COVID-19, enrolled during active disease. Specimen: peripheral blood.

The CDR3 reads as follows: CASSRDSYGYTF. Read as DNA, the sequence is TGTGCCAGCAGCCGGGACAGCTATGGCTACACCTTC. The chain is made from TRBV6-5 and TRBJ1-2; TRBD1 aligns with 7 central bases. Germline trimming amounts to 6 bases on V and 4 bases on J, with 2 as the count of junction bases outside the gene matches. The CDR3 holds 12 amino acids from the cysteine to the phenylalanine. Of the read, only the CDR3 DNA is kept; its 36 bases are in frame from base 1. The germline V gene encodes CDR1 MNHEY and CDR2 SVGAGI.